The TCR beta chain described here comes from a study of blood T cells in healthy people across ages. Findings and limits, study-wide: It was found that TCR beta diversity correlated strongly with the percentage of naive T cells. The study lacked donor CMV status, which possibly confounded expanded clonotype changes.

Concerning this clonotype: The antigen is undetermined.

The second PCR ran roughly 7 to 11 cycles with a sample-barcoded 5' primer and J-beta primers. Each cDNA was tagged by a template-switch adaptor containing 12 random nucleotides. In TCRdb, the 5' RACE reads were re-called with MiXCR into one record per CDR3 protein. The sample contains approximately 1.5 million distinct CDR3 sequences, approximately 39% of which appear only once. V gave up 2 bases and J gave up 1 base, with 10 bases separating them. The CDR3 has 15 amino acids. This TCR was recovered from a woman aged 18 to 35 in good health. Specimen: blood. The rearrangement joins TRBV12-3 or TRBV12-4 to TRBJ2-3, with D perhaps TRBD1 (5 bases). The CDR3 loop is CASSLKAGRTDTQYF. The DNA of the CDR3 is TGTGCCAGCAGTTTAAAGGCAGGGCGCACAGATACGCAGTATTTT.